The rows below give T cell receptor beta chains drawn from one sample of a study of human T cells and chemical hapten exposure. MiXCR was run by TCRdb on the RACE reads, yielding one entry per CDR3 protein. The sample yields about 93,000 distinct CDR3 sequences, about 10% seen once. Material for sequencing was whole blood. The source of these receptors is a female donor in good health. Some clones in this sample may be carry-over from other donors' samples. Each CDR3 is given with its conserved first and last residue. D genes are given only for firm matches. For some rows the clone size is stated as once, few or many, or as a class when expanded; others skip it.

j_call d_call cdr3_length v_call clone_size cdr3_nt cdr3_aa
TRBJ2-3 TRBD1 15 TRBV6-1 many TGTGCCAGCAGTCTGGGACAGACAAACACAGATACGCAGTATTTT CASSLGQTNTDTQYF
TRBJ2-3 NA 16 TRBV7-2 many TGTGCCAGCAGCTTAGTTTTGGGCAAAAACACAGATACGCAGTATTTT CASSLVLGKNTDTQYF
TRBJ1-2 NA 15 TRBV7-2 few TGTGCCAGCAGCCCCCGGGCAGGGGATATTTATGGCTACACCTTC CASSPRAGDIYGYTF
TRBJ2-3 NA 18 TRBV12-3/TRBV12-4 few TGTGCCAGCAGCCCTGGTGGCATTGGGATTACCTACACAGATACGCAGTATTTT CASSPGGIGITYTDTQYF
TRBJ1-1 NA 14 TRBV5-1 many TGCGCCAGCAGCTTGGACCCCTCGGTCCCTGAAGCTTTCTTT CASSLDPSVPEAFF
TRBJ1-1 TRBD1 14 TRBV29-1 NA TGCAGCGTGGAGGACAGGGGCCGGAACACTGAAGCTTTCTTT CSVEDRGRNTEAFF
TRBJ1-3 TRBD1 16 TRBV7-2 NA TGTGCCAGCAGCTTAGCCGGGACAGGCTCTGGAAACACCATATATTTT CASSLAGTGSGNTIYF
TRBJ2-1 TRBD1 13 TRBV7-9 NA TGTGCCGTAAAAGCAGGGGGCTACAATGAGCAGTTCTTC CAVKAGGYNEQFF
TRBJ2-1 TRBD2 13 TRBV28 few TGTGCCAGCACTAGAGCGGGAGAGGGGGAGCAGTTCTTC CASTRAGEGEQFF
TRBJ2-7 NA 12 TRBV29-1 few TGCAGCGTCGGGGGGACAGTTTACGAGCAGTACTTC CSVGGTVYEQYF
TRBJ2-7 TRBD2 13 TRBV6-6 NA TGTGCCAGCAGAGGACTAGCGGGAGCCGAGCAGTACTTC CASRGLAGAEQYF
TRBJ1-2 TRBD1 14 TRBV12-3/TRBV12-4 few TGTGCCAGCACGCCCGGGACAGGCTATGAGGGCTACACCTTC CASTPGTGYEGYTF
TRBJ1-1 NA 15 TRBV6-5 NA TGTGCCAGCAGGATCAACAGGGAATTGAACACTGAAGCTTTCTTT CASRINRELNTEAFF
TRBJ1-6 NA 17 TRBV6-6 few TGTGCCAGCAGTTACTCGAGTGCGGGATCTGGGGCTTCACCCCTCCACTTT CASSYSSAGSGASPLHF